The 29 T cell receptor beta chains below were found in one sample sequenced in a study of shared clonotypes between healthy human individuals. TCRdb's table, derived via immunoSEQ multiplex PCR, lists solely in-frame clones and lacks some. The sample shows a few million clones, around 93% of them seen only once. The sequenced sample consisted of naive CD4+ T cells from PBMCs. Regarding subset: CD45RA+ positively selected. These TCRs come from a man younger than 30 in good health. Some clones in this sample may be carry-over from other donors' samples.

This clone turned up a few times. The chain recombines TRBV7-9 with TRBJ1-4; possibly TRBD1 for D (5 bases). This CDR3 comprises 15 residues. The germline V and J ends were trimmed by 4 bases and 7 bases, with 16 bases remaining between them. CDR1 SEHNR and CDR2 FQNEAQ come from the germline V gene (reference sequence). CDR3 DNA sequence: TGTGCCAGCAGCTCTTCGGCGCAGGGCGGTGAAAAACTGTTTTTT. Residues: CASSSSAQGGEKLFF.

The V and J genes are TRBV18 and TRBJ2-3; D might be TRBD1 (7 bases). The germline V and J ends were trimmed by 6 bases and 0 bases, with 13 bases remaining between them. The length of the CDR3 is 15 residues. Germline CDR1 reads KGHSH; CDR2 reads LQKENI. Written as DNA, the CDR3 is TGTGCCAGCTCCCGGAGGGGGCCTAGCACAGATACGCAGTATTTT. It codes for CASSRRGPSTDTQYF.

The rearrangement joins TRBV4-1 to TRBJ2-3, with TRBD1 as a possible D gene (6 bases). The CDR3 runs 16 residues. V was pared by 0 bases and J by 4 bases, with 14 bases between. Germline V CDR1 and CDR2: MGHRA, YSYEKL. Here the CDR3 reads CASSQEESGASDTQYF. CDR3 in DNA: TGCGCCAGCAGCCAAGAAGAATCAGGGGCGTCAGATACGCAGTATTTT.

The chain uses TRBV13 and TRBJ2-7; D unclear. The CDR3 is 15 residues long. Germline CDR1 is PRHDT and CDR2 is FYEKMQ (reference sequence). V dropped 5 bases and J dropped 0 bases, with 14 bases sitting between them. CDR3 loop: CASSPPDGSSYEQYF. CDR3 DNA: TGTGCCAGCAGCCCCCCGGACGGTAGCTCCTACGAGCAGTACTTC. Full variable domain (rest looked up from reference TRBV13 and TRBJ2-7): AAGVIQSPRHLIKEKRETATLKCYPIPRHDTVYWYQQGPGQDPQFLISFYEKMQSDKGSIPDRFSAQQFSDYHSELNMSSLELGDSALYFCASSPPDGSSYEQYFGPGTRLTVT.

This rearrangement joins TRBV6-5 to TRBJ1-5; D unresolved. This CDR3 contains 15 residues. Germline V gene sequence: CDR1 MNHEY, CDR2 SVGAGI. The ends were cut back, 6 bases at V and 0 bases at J, with 12 bases in the middle. CDR3 sequence reads: CASRSKTYSNQPQHF. For the CDR3, the DNA is TGTGCCAGCAGGAGTAAGACTTATAGCAATCAGCCCCAGCATTTT.

This clone was recorded only once. The V and J genes are TRBV5-1 and TRBJ2-3, with TRBD2 identical over 8 bases. The CDR3 covers 14 residues. The V gene's germline CDR1 is SGHRS and CDR2 YFSETQ. The trim removed 5 bases at V and 5 bases at J, leaving 7 bases unmatched. DNA for the CDR3: TGCGCCAGCAGGGTGCGGGAGGCTGGAGATACGCAGTATTTT. Its protein product is CASRVREAGDTQYF.

This clone was seen a few times. The CDR3 is CASTTTVISGNTIYF. CDR3 nucleotides: TGTGCCAGCACCACAACAGTGATCTCTGGAAACACCATATATTTT. The chain employs TRBV2 and TRBJ1-3; D is unclear. The ends were cut back, 7 bases at V and 0 bases at J, with 13 bases in the middle. CDR1 and CDR2 from the germline V gene are SNHLY and FYNNEI. This CDR3 contains 15 residues. Looking up the rest from reference TRBV2 and TRBJ1-3 gives the full variable domain: EPEVTQTPSHQVTQMGQEVILRCVPISNHLYFYWYRQILGQKVEFLVSFYNNEISEKSEIFDDQFSVERPDGSNFTLKIRSTKLEDSAMYFCASTTTVISGNTIYFGEGSWLTVV.

This chain links TRBV21-1 with TRBJ2-7; the listed D gene, TRBD2, was not tested against the DNA. TRBV21-1 constitutes a pseudogene. The CDR3 extends over 16 amino acids. The CDR3 protein is CASSKPIPNNGGRQYF. The CDR3 nucleotides are TGTGCCAGCAGCAAGCCAATACCAAACAATGGCGGAAGACAGTACTTC.

Only one count was recorded for this clone. The rearrangement joins TRBV10-3 to TRBJ2-1; tentative D call: TRBD2 (6 bases). Germline assignment: CDR1 ENHRY and CDR2 SYGVKD. V dropped 5 bases and J dropped 9 bases, with 20 bases sitting between them. This CDR3 is 15 amino acids long. The DNA for the CDR3 is TGTGCCATCAGTTTCTGGGACTCCGCTGGTACTGAGCAGTTCTTC. Its translation is CAISFWDSAGTEQFF.

The chain is built from TRBV28 and TRBJ2-5; perhaps D is TRBD1 or TRBD2 (5 bases each). V lost 10 bases and J lost 5, with 17 bases in between. The CDR3 extends over 13 amino acids. CDR1 MDHEN and CDR2 SYDVKM come from the germline V gene. CDR3 coding DNA: TGTGCCACCTCGGGACCTCTGGTGGAGACCCAGTACTTC. Its translation: CATSGPLVETQYF. Full variable domain (remainder filled in from reference TRBV28 and TRBJ2-5): DVKVTQSSRYLVKRTGEKVFLECVQDMDHENMFWYRQDPGLGLRLIYFSYDVKMKEKGDIPEGYSVSREKKERFSLILESASTNQTSMYLCATSGPLVETQYFGPGTRLLVL.

The chain has TRBV7-9 and TRBJ2-5, with D maybe TRBD2 (7 bases). Germline V gives CDR1 SEHNR, CDR2 FQNEAQ (reference sequence). This CDR3 spans 17 amino acids. Trimming removed 5 bases from V and 2 bases from J, with 21 bases in between. CDR3 coding DNA: TGTGCCAGCAGCCCCATAGAGCTAGGGGGGGCACAAGAGACCCAGTACTTC. The encoded protein is CASSPIELGGAQETQYF.

The genes are TRBV28 and TRBJ2-5, with D tentatively TRBD2 (6 bases). From germline, CDR1 is MDHEN and CDR2 SYDVKM. The germline V and J ends were trimmed by 1 base and 2 bases, with 14 bases remaining between them. This CDR3 contains 16 residues. The CDR3 here is CASSLYRGKGQETQYF. The CDR3 region has the DNA TGTGCCAGCAGTTTATATCGGGGGAAGGGGCAAGAGACCCAGTACTTC.

CDR3 bases: TGCAGCGTTGAGGGGGTAGCGGGAAACACCATATATTTT. Translating it yields CSVEGVAGNTIYF. The chain couples TRBV29-1 to TRBJ1-3; a possible D gene is TRBD1 (5 bases). Germline CDR1 is SQVTM and CDR2 is ANQGSEA. Trimming pared 3 bases from V and 4 bases from J, leaving 10 bases between. This CDR3 has 13 amino acids.

The chain carries TRBV5-8 and TRBJ2-5, with 12 bases aligning to TRBD2. V was clipped by 9 bases and J by 2 bases; unmatched bases: 8. The CDR3 is 15 residues long. The germline V gene encodes CDR1 SGHTS and CDR2 YDEGEE. This CDR3 is CATSLGLAGQETQYF. The CDR3 nucleotides read TGTGCCACCTCTTTAGGACTAGCGGGGCAAGAGACCCAGTACTTC.

The V and J genes are TRBV30 and TRBJ1-3; D call uncertain. The CDR3 has 15 residues. Deletions cut 5 bases from V and 0 bases from J, with 14 bases between. Germline values: CDR1 GTSNPN, CDR2 SVGIG (reference sequence). For the CDR3, the DNA is TGTGCCTGGGATCAGAGGTTCCACTCTGGAAACACCATATATTTT. Translating gives CAWDQRFHSGNTIYF. Full variable domain (outside the CDR3, taken from reference TRBV30 and TRBJ1-3): SQTIHQWPATLVQPVGSPLSLECTVEGTSNPNLYWYRQAAGRGLQLLFYSVGIGQISSEVPQNLSASRPQDRQFILSSKKLLLSDSGFYLCAWDQRFHSGNTIYFGEGSWLTVV.

The chain joins TRBV5-1 to TRBJ2-2, with TRBD2 matching 9 bases. CDR1 is SGHRS, CDR2 YFSETQ, per germline. J gave up 2 bases and V 4 bases, and 6 bases lay outside the gene matches. This CDR3 spans 16 amino acids. The CDR3 DNA is TGCGCCAGCAGCCTGCTAGCGGGGTTCAACACCGGGGAGCTGTTTTTT. Encoded protein: CASSLLAGFNTGELFF.

The chain couples TRBV5-1 to TRBJ2-1; TRBD2 aligns across 12 bases. Germline V gene sequence: CDR1 SGHRS, CDR2 YFSETQ. V lost 1 base to trimming and J lost 3 bases; unmatched junction nucleotides: 2. CDR3 length: 16 amino acids. CDR3 protein: CASSLLTSGSYNEQFF. CDR3 in DNA: TGCGCCAGCAGCTTGCTGACTAGCGGGAGCTACAATGAGCAGTTCTTC.

The chain links TRBV6-5 to TRBJ1-1, with D hard to call. V was clipped by 8 bases and J by 2 bases, with 12 bases between them. This CDR3 contains 13 residues. Germline V gene data show CDR1 as MNHEY and CDR2 as SVGAGI. The CDR3 DNA follows: TGTGCCAGCTGGAAATCGGGTAACACTGAAGCTTTCTTT. It is translated as CASWKSGNTEAFF.

V and J are TRBV29-1 and TRBJ1-5; TRBD1 might be the D (5 bases). V lost 3 bases, J lost 5 bases, and 11 bases lay in between. Germline V lookup: CDR1 SQVTM, CDR2 ANQGSEA. The CDR3 extends over 13 amino acids. The CDR3 DNA sequence: TGCAGCGTTGAGGCAGGGCGGGATCAGCCCCAGCATTTT. Translating gives CSVEAGRDQPQHF. Looking up the rest from reference TRBV29-1 and TRBJ1-5 gives the full variable domain: SAVISQKPSRDICQRGTSLTIQCQVDSQVTMMFWYRQQPGQSLTLIATANQGSEATYESGFVIDKFPISRPNLTFSTLTVSNMSPEDSSIYLCSVEAGRDQPQHFGDGTRLSIL.

This clone was seen once. V is TRBV7-9 and J is TRBJ2-7, with D perhaps being TRBD1 or TRBD2 (5 bases each). Trimming pared 3 bases from V and 3 bases from J, leaving 18 bases between. CDR3 length: 16 residues. CDR1 and CDR2 (germline): SEHNR, FQNEAQ (reference sequence). The CDR3 is CASSFSIGTESYEQYF. The CDR3 region has the DNA TGTGCCAGCAGCTTTTCTATAGGGACGGAAAGCTACGAGCAGTACTTC.

This sequence joins TRBV11-2 and TRBJ2-2, with D tentatively TRBD2 (5 bases). The CDR3 is 16 residues long. The germline V gene has CDR1 SGHAT and CDR2 FQNNGV. V gave up 0 bases and J gave up 6 bases, with 14 bases separating them. The CDR3: CASSLEVSGKAGELFF. The CDR3, as DNA: TGTGCCAGCAGCTTAGAGGTATCGGGGAAGGCCGGGGAGCTGTTTTTT.

The chain employs TRBV7-2 and TRBJ2-2; 9 bases line up with TRBD2. CDR1 and CDR2 from the germline V gene are SGHTA and FQGNSA. The CDR3 has 16 amino acids. The junction had 3 bases not matched to a gene; V was cut back by 0 bases and J by 4 bases. The CDR3: CASSLALAGLTGELFF. As DNA, the CDR3 is TGTGCCAGCAGCTTAGCCCTAGCGGGACTCACCGGGGAGCTGTTTTTT.

This clone was observed a few times. This chain connects TRBV5-4 to TRBJ1-5, with D possibly TRBD1 on 6 matching bases. The CDR3 extends over 13 amino acids. CDR1 and CDR2 (germline): SGHNT, YYREEE (reference sequence). The V and J ends lost 5 bases and 9 bases respectively, with 15 bases between them. CDR3 amino acids: CASSPGTTSPQHF. CDR3 nucleotides: TGTGCCAGCAGTCCCGGGACAACTTCGCCCCAGCATTTT. The full variable domain, in which reference TRBV5-4 and TRBJ1-5 provide the parts outside the CDR3, is ETGVTQSPTHLIKTRGQQVTLRCSSQSGHNTVSWYQQALGQGPQFIFQYYREEENGRGNFPPRFSGLQFPNYSSELNVNALELDDSALYLCASSPGTTSPQHFGDGTRLSIL.

The chain is built from TRBV10-3 and TRBJ2-7; D is possibly TRBD1 (5 bases). The ends were cut back, 3 bases at V and 0 bases at J, with 6 bases in the middle. This CDR3 comprises 13 residues. From germline, CDR1 is ENHRY and CDR2 SYGVKD. DNA for the CDR3: TGTGCCATCAGTGACACAGGCTCCTACGAGCAGTACTTC. It yields the protein CAISDTGSYEQYF.

This sequence joins TRBV7-2 and TRBJ1-2; TRBD1 agrees at 7 bases. The CDR3 consists of 13 residues. In germline, CDR1 is SGHTA, CDR2 FQGNSA. Trimming at V came to 4 bases and at J to 4 bases, leaving 3 bases not matched to a gene. CDR3 loop: CASSSTGVYGYTF. CDR3 bases: TGTGCCAGCAGCTCCACAGGGGTCTATGGCTACACCTTC.

The rearrangement links TRBV19 to TRBJ2-7; 7 bases are shared with TRBD2. Germline CDR1 LNHDA, CDR2 SQIVND (reference sequence). This CDR3 has 14 residues. V trimming: 3 bases; J trimming: 3 bases; junction bases outside the gene matches: 5. The CDR3 DNA follows: TGTGCCAGTAGTATGCGGGCTAGCGGCTACGAGCAGTACTTC. This sequence encodes CASSMRASGYEQYF.

The V call is TRBV5-4, the J call TRBJ2-3, with 14 bases lining up with TRBD2. Unmatched junction bases numbered 13, after V lost 2 bases and J lost 5 bases. Germline CDR1 SGHNT, CDR2 YYREEE (reference sequence). The CDR3 runs to 19 residues. CDR3 sequence: CASSFSWTSGRSRKDTQYF. The CDR3 DNA follows: TGTGCCAGCAGCTTTTCTTGGACTAGCGGGAGGAGTAGGAAAGATACGCAGTATTTT.

This chain links TRBV7-9 with TRBJ2-2, with 13 bases aligning to TRBD2. Germline-derived CDR1 and CDR2 are SEHNR and FQNEAQ (reference sequence). V was clipped by 5 bases and J by 0 bases; unmatched bases: 3. The CDR3 loop spans 17 amino acids. The CDR3 DNA follows: TGTGCCAGCAGCCAGGGACTAGCGGGAACGAACACCGGGGAGCTGTTTTTT. It yields the protein CASSQGLAGTNTGELFF.

The chain carries TRBV6-6 and TRBJ2-3, with 7 nucleotides matching TRBD2. The V gene end was trimmed by 1 base and the J gene end by 4 bases; junction bases not matched to a gene: 5. The germline CDR1 and CDR2 sequences are MNHNY and SVGAGI (reference sequence). This CDR3 comprises 15 residues. In nucleotides, the CDR3 is TGTGCCAGCAGTTACTGGGCGGGAGAGGCAGATACGCAGTATTTT. Protein product: CASSYWAGEADTQYF.